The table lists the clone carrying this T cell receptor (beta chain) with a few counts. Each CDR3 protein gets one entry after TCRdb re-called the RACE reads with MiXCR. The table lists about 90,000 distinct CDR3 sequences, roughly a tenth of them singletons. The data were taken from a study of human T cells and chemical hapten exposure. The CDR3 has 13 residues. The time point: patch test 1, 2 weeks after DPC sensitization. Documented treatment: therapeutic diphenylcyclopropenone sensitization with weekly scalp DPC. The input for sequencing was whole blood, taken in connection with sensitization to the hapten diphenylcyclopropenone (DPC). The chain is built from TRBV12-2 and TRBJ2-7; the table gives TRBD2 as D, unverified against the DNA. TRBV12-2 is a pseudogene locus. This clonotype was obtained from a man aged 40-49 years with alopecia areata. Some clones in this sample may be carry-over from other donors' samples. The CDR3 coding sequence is TGTGCAAGTCGTCTTCGGGAGGACTACGAGCAGTACTTC. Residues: CASRLREDYEQYF.